These 27 T cell receptor beta chains originate from one sample sequenced in a study of CD8 T cells in Susac syndrome. cDNA came from roughly 0.47 to 1 ug RNA primed by random hexamers. TCRdb redid the calling of the immunoSEQ multiplex PCR reads with MiXCR, one entry per CDR3 protein. The sample contains a few hundred thousand distinct CDR3 sequences, 80% to 95% of which appear only once. The specimen sequenced was CD8+ T cells from PBMCs. These receptors were collected from a human donor with multiple sclerosis.

The gene calls are TRBV29-1 and TRBJ2-1, with 10 bases lining up with TRBD2. Germline V gene sequence: CDR1 SQVTM, CDR2 ANQGSEA. The CDR3 is 16 amino acids. Trimming cost V 8 bases and J 1 base; bases outside gene matches: 11. The CDR3 DNA is TGCAGCCTCATAGCGGGGGGCTCTTTTTCCTACAATGAGCAGTTCTTC. Protein product: CSLIAGGSFSYNEQFF.

The V gene is TRBV12-3 or TRBV12-4, the J gene TRBJ2-5; D gene uncertain. The length of the CDR3 is 12 residues. With 5 bases removed from V and 11 bases from J, the gap between germline ends came to 15 bases. CDR3 nucleotide sequence: TGTGCCAGCAGTCCCACGGTGCAGGTTCAGTACTTC. Protein product: CASSPTVQVQYF.

The J gene is TRBJ2-1, the V gene TRBV30, with no clear D. Between the trimmed V and J ends, which lost 0 bases and 5 bases, there was a span of 5 bases. CDR3 length equals 12 residues. CDR1 GTSNPN and CDR2 SVGIG come from the germline V gene (reference sequence). The CDR3 coding sequence is TGTGCCTGGAGTGTTCTTCACAATGAGCAGTTCTTC. This encodes CAWSVLHNEQFF.

In this sample, this clonotype turned up a few times. The chain employs TRBV30 and TRBJ1-4, with 9 bases identical to TRBD1. The V and J ends lost 2 bases and 5 bases, in that order; junction bases with no gene match: 6. The CDR3 has 15 residues. Germline V gene data show CDR1 as GTSNPN and CDR2 as SVGIG (reference sequence). DNA for the CDR3: TGTGCCTGGAGTTCCTGGGACAGGGACAATGAAAAACTGTTTTTT. It is translated as CAWSSWDRDNEKLFF.

This rearrangement joins TRBV5-8 to TRBJ1-5; a possible D gene is TRBD1 (5 bases). CDR3 length: 13 residues. The V end lost 5 bases, the J end lost 3 bases, and 9 bases lay between the germline ends. Germline values: CDR1 SGHTS, CDR2 YDEGEE. CDR3 loop: CASRGPYNQPQHF. The DNA of the CDR3 is TGTGCCAGCAGGGGACCTTACAATCAGCCCCAGCATTTT.

This clonotype was counted a single time. V usage is TRBV11-2 and J usage is TRBJ2-7; 8 bases agree with TRBD1. V trimming: 8 bases; J trimming: 4 bases; junction bases outside the gene matches: 4. The germline V gene encodes CDR1 SGHAT and CDR2 FQNNGV. CDR3 length: 12 amino acids. The CDR3 protein is CASQGADYEQYF. The CDR3 coding sequence is TGTGCCAGCCAGGGGGCTGATTACGAGCAGTACTTC.

The sample holds one count of this clonotype. This sequence joins TRBV4-1 and TRBJ2-7, with 8 bases aligning to TRBD2. The length of the CDR3 is 15 residues. The J segment lost 3 bases and the V segment lost 1 base, leaving 5 bases of the junction unmatched. Looked up from germline, CDR1 is MGHRA and CDR2 is YSYEKL. The CDR3 DNA reads as TGCGCCAGCAGCCAAGGAGTTAGCGGGATCTACGAGCAGTACTTC. Translation: CASSQGVSGIYEQYF.

This clonotype was seen a handful of times. The chain links TRBV7-9 to TRBJ2-7; TRBD1 or TRBD2 may be the D gene (6 bases each). Trimming took off 7 bases at V and 6 bases at J, with 13 bases between the two ends. The germline CDR1 and CDR2 sequences are SEHNR and FQNEAQ (reference sequence). The CDR3 contains 12 residues. As DNA, the CDR3 is TGTGCCAGCAACGTCAGGGGAGGCGAGCAGTACTTC. The encoded protein is CASNVRGGEQYF.

The chain carries TRBV11-1 and TRBJ2-1; D is possibly TRBD1 (5 bases). Trimming removed 2 bases from V and 5 bases from J, with 10 bases in between. In germline, CDR1 is SGHAT, CDR2 FQDESV (reference sequence). CDR3 length: 14 residues. For the CDR3, the DNA is TGTGCCAGCAGCTTACAATCCAGGGACAATGAGCAGTTCTTC. Translating it yields CASSLQSRDNEQFF.

The chain carries TRBV9 and TRBJ1-1; D unclear. V lost 4 bases and J 4 bases, leaving 11 bases between the germline ends. The CDR3 covers 13 residues. In germline, CDR1 is SGDLS, CDR2 YYNGEE. The CDR3: CASSYIASTEAFF. The CDR3 DNA reads TGTGCCAGCAGCTATATCGCCAGCACTGAAGCTTTCTTT.

The rearrangement links TRBV3-1 to TRBJ2-3, with D uncertain. This CDR3 has 16 amino acids. The germline gives CDR1 LGHDT, CDR2 YNNKEL (reference sequence). The V end lost 0 bases, the J end lost 0 bases, and 10 bases lay between the germline ends. The CDR3 bases are TGTGCCAGCAGCCAAGATTTCCAGACCAGCACAGATACGCAGTATTTT. Protein sequence: CASSQDFQTSTDTQYF.

As for this clonotype: One end of the junction fails to match germline, which may point to a read error. The CDR3 region has the DNA TGTGCCATCAGTGAGGGACAGGGCGTTTTCACCTTC. It is translated as CAISEGQGVFTF. The V gene is TRBV10-3, the J gene TRBJ2-7, with 8 bases lining up with TRBD1. The CDR3 extends over 12 amino acids. Germline CDR1 ENHRY, CDR2 SYGVKD.

The chain is built from TRBV27 and TRBJ2-7, with D possibly being TRBD2 (6 bases). The germline V gene encodes CDR1 MNHEY and CDR2 SMNVEV (reference sequence). V gave up 5 bases and J gave up 6 bases, with 14 bases separating them. The CDR3 has 13 amino acids. CDR3 residues: CASSRRGSSEQYF. The DNA for the CDR3 is TGTGCCAGCAGTCGCCGGGGGTCGTCCGAGCAGTACTTC.

V gene TRBV27 combines with J gene TRBJ2-1, with D possibly matching TRBD1 (6 bases). With 5 bases removed from V and 4 bases from J, the gap between germline ends came to 21 bases. The germline gives CDR1 MNHEY, CDR2 SMNVEV (reference sequence). CDR3 length: 17 amino acids. The CDR3 here is CASSLIPPRTAYNEQFF. The CDR3 bases are TGTGCCAGCAGTCTTATACCCCCCCGGACAGCGTACAATGAGCAGTTCTTC.

V is TRBV6-5 and J is TRBJ1-5, with D possibly matching TRBD1 (5 bases). Germline assignment: CDR1 MNHEY and CDR2 SVGAGI. V lost 6 bases, J lost 9 bases, and 12 bases lay in between. This CDR3 is 12 amino acids long. CDR3: CASSPPQGPQHF. CDR3 sequence (DNA): TGTGCCAGCAGCCCCCCCCAGGGGCCCCAGCATTTT.

The chain is built from TRBV13 and TRBJ2-1, with a tentative D call TRBD2 (7 bases). Germline lookup yields CDR1 PRHDT and CDR2 FYEKMQ (reference sequence). V shed 5 bases and J shed 6 bases, with 23 bases lying between them. The CDR3 sequence is 17 residues long. The CDR3 sequence: CASSPLPGGLSFNEQFF. The DNA of the CDR3 is TGTGCCAGCAGCCCCCTGCCCGGGGGGCTGTCATTCAATGAGCAGTTCTTC. The full variable domain, its missing parts supplied by reference TRBV13 and TRBJ2-1, is AAGVIQSPRHLIKEKRETATLKCYPIPRHDTVYWYQQGPGQDPQFLISFYEKMQSDKGSIPDRFSAQQFSDYHSELNMSSLELGDSALYFCASSPLPGGLSFNEQFFGPGTRLTVL.

This clonotype was seen a single time. V usage is TRBV4-2 and J usage is TRBJ2-7, with 7 nucleotides matching TRBD2. The CDR3 extends over 15 amino acids. The germline gives CDR1 LGHNA, CDR2 YNFKEQ. V gave up 4 bases and J gave up 1 base; unmatched junction bases: 7. CDR3 in amino acids: CASSPTAGISYEQYF. Written as DNA, the CDR3 is TGTGCCAGCAGCCCCACAGCGGGGATATCCTACGAGCAGTACTTC.

The chain carries TRBV27 and TRBJ1-2; 10 nucleotides agree with TRBD1. J lost 3 bases, V lost 5 bases, and 6 bases had no gene match. CDR1 and CDR2 (germline): MNHEY, SMNVEV (reference sequence). The CDR3 loop spans 15 amino acids. The CDR3 DNA is TGTGCCAGCAGTGAGGACAGGGGGAAAGACTATGGCTACACCTTC. Translated, it gives CASSEDRGKDYGYTF.

The gene calls are TRBV30 and TRBJ1-2, with TRBD1 as a possible D gene (6 bases). CDR1 and CDR2 (germline): GTSNPN, SVGIG (reference sequence). V dropped 2 bases and J dropped 4 bases, with 11 bases sitting between them. The CDR3 length is 13 residues. CDR3 region: CAWSLGTSYGYTF. The CDR3 DNA reads as TGTGCCTGGAGTCTCGGGACAAGCTATGGCTACACCTTC. Full variable domain (missing parts from reference TRBV30 and TRBJ1-2): SQTIHQWPATLVQPVGSPLSLECTVEGTSNPNLYWYRQAAGRGLQLLFYSVGIGQISSEVPQNLSASRPQDRQFILSSKKLLLSDSGFYLCAWSLGTSYGYTFGSGTRLTVV.

The chain uses TRBV19 and TRBJ1-5, with TRBD1 as a possible D gene (6 bases). V gave up 7 bases and J gave up 4 bases, with 20 bases separating them. Per germline, CDR1 LNHDA and CDR2 SQIVND (reference sequence). The CDR3 is 16 residues long. DNA of the CDR3: TGTGCCAGTATCCCGGGACACCCGAACACTAATCAGCCCCAGCATTTT. Residues: CASIPGHPNTNQPQHF.

This chain links TRBV12-3 or TRBV12-4 with TRBJ1-1; possible D gene TRBD1, 5 bases. The CDR3 loop spans 10 amino acids. V was cut by 8 bases and J by 12 bases, with 13 bases left in between. The CDR3 DNA is TGTGCCAGCCGGGGGTTTGTATCTTTCTTT. Protein: CASRGFVSFF.

This clonotype was observed a single time. The rearrangement uses TRBV7-6 and TRBJ1-1; 9 bases map to TRBD1. The CDR3 has 16 residues. V dropped 0 bases and J dropped 0; count of bases not matched to a gene: 2. Germline assignment: CDR1 SGHVS and CDR2 FNYEAQ. The CDR3 DNA reads as TGTGCCAGCAGCTTAGCTGGGACAGGGATGAACACTGAAGCTTTCTTT. This gives the protein CASSLAGTGMNTEAFF.

The CDR3 coding sequence is TGCGCCAGCAGCCGGACAGGGTTTTTCAACTCTGGGGCCAACGTCCTGACTTTC. Amino acids: CASSRTGFFNSGANVLTF. The chain has TRBV5-1 and TRBJ2-6; 8 nucleotides match TRBD1. The V and J ends lost 4 bases and 0 bases, in that order; junction bases with no gene match: 9. The CDR3 loop spans 18 amino acids. Germline CDR1 is SGHRS and CDR2 is YFSETQ.

The chain carries TRBV3-1 and TRBJ2-3, with TRBD2 identical over 8 bases. CDR1 and CDR2 (germline): LGHDT, YNNKEL (reference sequence). V gave up 3 bases and J gave up 5 bases; unmatched junction bases: 7. The CDR3 extends over 15 amino acids. CDR3 bases: TGTGCCAGCAGCCAGTTACTAGCGGATGGAGATACGCAGTATTTT. As protein: CASSQLLADGDTQYF.

The rearrangement links TRBV3-1 to TRBJ2-2; no firm D call. The CDR3 has 16 amino acids. Germline V gives CDR1 LGHDT, CDR2 YNNKEL (reference sequence). V was cut by 0 bases and J by 1 base, with 9 bases left in between. CDR3 in DNA: TGTGCCAGCAGCCAAGAGGGCTGGGGGAACACCGGGGAGCTGTTTTTT. Its translation: CASSQEGWGNTGELFF.

This chain links TRBV7-8 with TRBJ2-3; 14 bases line up with TRBD2. J gave up 5 bases and V 5 bases, and 6 bases lay outside the gene matches. The length of the CDR3 is 16 residues. Germline assignment: CDR1 SGHVS and CDR2 FQNEAQ. CDR3 nucleotide sequence: TGTGCCAGCAGCCCCATAGGGACTAGCGGGGGAGATACGCAGTATTTT. This translates into CASSPIGTSGGDTQYF.

The V and J genes are TRBV2 and TRBJ2-4, with 10 bases fitting TRBD2. The V segment lost 2 bases and the J segment 7 bases; nucleotides outside the gene matches: 8. CDR3 length: 16 amino acids. The germline V gene has CDR1 SNHLY and CDR2 FYNNEI. CDR3 bases: TGTGCCAGCAGTGAATCGAGCGGGAGGGCCGTTAACATTCAGTACTTC. It yields the protein CASSESSGRAVNIQYF.